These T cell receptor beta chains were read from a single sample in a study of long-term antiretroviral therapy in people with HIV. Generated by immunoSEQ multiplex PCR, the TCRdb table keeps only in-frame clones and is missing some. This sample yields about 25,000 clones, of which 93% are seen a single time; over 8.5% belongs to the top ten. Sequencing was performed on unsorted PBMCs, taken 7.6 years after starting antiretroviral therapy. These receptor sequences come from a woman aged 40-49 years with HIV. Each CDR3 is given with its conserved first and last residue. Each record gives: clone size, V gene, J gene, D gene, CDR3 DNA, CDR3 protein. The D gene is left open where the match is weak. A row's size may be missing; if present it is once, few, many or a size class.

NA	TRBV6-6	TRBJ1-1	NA	TGTGCCAGCAGTAGGGGGGGCCCGAACACTGAAGCTTTCTTT	CASSRGGPNTEAFF
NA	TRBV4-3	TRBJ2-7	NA	TGCGCCAGCAGCCAAGCGGCCAGGGGATTGACTGAGCAGTACTTC	CASSQAARGLTEQYF
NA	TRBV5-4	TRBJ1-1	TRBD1	TGTGCCAGCAGCAAGGGACAGTATGAGCTTGAAGCTTTCTTT	CASSKGQYELEAFF
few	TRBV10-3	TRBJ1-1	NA	TGTGCCATCAGGCGTACAGGATACTTGAACACTGAAGCTTTCTTT	CAIRRTGYLNTEAFF
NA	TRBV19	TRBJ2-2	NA	TGTGCCAGTAGTATGAGGACGGACACGAACACCGGGGAGCTGTTTTTT	CASSMRTDTNTGELFF
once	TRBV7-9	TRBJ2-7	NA	TGTGCCAGCAGTCTAACCGGGACACCCGAGGGCGAGCAGTACTTC	CASSLTGTPEGEQYF
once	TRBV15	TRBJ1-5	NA	TGTGCCACCAGCAGACCGGTGGGGGGCCGCAATCAGCCCCAGCATTTT	CATSRPVGGRNQPQHF
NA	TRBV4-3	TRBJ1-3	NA	TGCGCCAGCAGCCAACGAGTTTTCGGAAACACCATATATTTT	CASSQRVFGNTIYF
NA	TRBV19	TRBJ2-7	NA	TGTGCCAGTGGCCGGGACTCCCAGACCTACGAGCAGTACTTC	CASGRDSQTYEQYF
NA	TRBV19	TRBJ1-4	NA	TGTGCCAGTAAACGGGGATGGGATGAAAAACTGTTTTTT	CASKRGWDEKLFF
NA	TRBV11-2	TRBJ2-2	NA	TGTGCCAGCAGCCGGCCGGTGGGGGGGGCTGCCACCGGGGAGCTGTTTTTT	CASSRPVGGAATGELFF
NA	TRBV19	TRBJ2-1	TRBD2	TGTGCCAGTATAGGGCGGGGGGGTCTCCCCTACAATGAGCAGTTCTTC	CASIGRGGLPYNEQFF
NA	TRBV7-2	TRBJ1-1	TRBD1	TGTGCCAGCAGCTTAGAGGACAGGGGTGAAGCTTTCTTT	CASSLEDRGEAFF
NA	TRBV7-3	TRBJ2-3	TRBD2	TGTGCCAGCAGCTTACGGCGGGGGAGTACAGATACGCAGTATTTT	CASSLRRGSTDTQYF
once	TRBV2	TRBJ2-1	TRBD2	TGTGCCAGCAAGGCGGGGGGCTGGAATGAGCAGTTCTTC	CASKAGGWNEQFF
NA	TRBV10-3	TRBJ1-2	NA	TGTGCCATCAGTGAGGGGGGCCCCTATGGCTACACCTTC	CAISEGGPYGYTF
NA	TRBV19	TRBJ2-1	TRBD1	TGTGCCAGTAGTCCTAAGGACAGGGACCGTTTCTTC	CASSPKDRDRFF
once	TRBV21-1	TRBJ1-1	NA	TGTGCCAGCAGCACCAAGGGACAGGGGGATACTGAAGCTTTCTTT	CASSTKGQGDTEAFF
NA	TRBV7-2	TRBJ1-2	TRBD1	TGTGCCAGCAGCTCCCCGCCTCTGACAGGGATGTACGGCTACACCTTC	CASSSPPLTGMYGYTF
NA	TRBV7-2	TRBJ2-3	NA	TGTGCCAGCAGCATATTCACAGATACGCAGTATTTT	CASSIFTDTQYF
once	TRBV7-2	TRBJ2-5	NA	TGTGCCAGCAGCTTAGCGCGGGCAGGTGGTGAGACCCAGTACTTC	CASSLARAGGETQYF
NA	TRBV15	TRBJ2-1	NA	TGTGCCACCAGCAGACTCGAGGACGGCCCCTACAATGAGCAGTTCTTC	CATSRLEDGPYNEQFF
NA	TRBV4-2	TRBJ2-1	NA	TGTGCCAGCAGCCAAGTGCTCCAAAGCTCCTACAATGAGCAGTTCTTC	CASSQVLQSSYNEQFF
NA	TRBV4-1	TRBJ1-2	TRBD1	TGCGCCAGCAGCCAAGGAAGAGGGGGCCCTCACTATGGCTACACCTTC	CASSQGRGGPHYGYTF
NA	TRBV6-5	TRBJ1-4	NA	TGTGCCAGCACGTCGACAGGATCACAAGAAAAACTGTTTTTT	CASTSTGSQEKLFF
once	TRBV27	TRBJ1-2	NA	TGTGCCAGCAGTACCAGGATCGGCTATGGCTACACCTTC	CASSTRIGYGYTF
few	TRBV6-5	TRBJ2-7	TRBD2	TGTGCCAGCAGACCTAGCCGGGGGGGAAGGGAGCAGTACTTC	CASRPSRGGREQYF
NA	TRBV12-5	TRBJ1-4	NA	TGTGCTAGTGGTTCCCTAAGAGAAAAACTGTTTTTT	CASGSLREKLFF
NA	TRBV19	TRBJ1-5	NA	TGTGCCAGTAGTATTCCCGGACAGCCCAATCAGCCCCAGCATTTT	CASSIPGQPNQPQHF
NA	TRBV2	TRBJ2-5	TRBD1	TGTGCCAGCAGCGGACAGGGCCTGCGGGAGACCCAGTACTTC	CASSGQGLRETQYF
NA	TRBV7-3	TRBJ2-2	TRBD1	TGTGCCAGCAGCTTACAAGGGGGCGCGGGCACCGGGGAGCTGTTTTTT	CASSLQGGAGTGELFF
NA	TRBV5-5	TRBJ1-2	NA	TGTGCCAGCAGCTTGGTCGGCCGGGGCAGGCAGAACTATGGCTACACCTTC	CASSLVGRGRQNYGYTF
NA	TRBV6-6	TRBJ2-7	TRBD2	TGTGCCAGCAAAAGGACTAGCGGGGTCTACGAGCAGTACTTC	CASKRTSGVYEQYF
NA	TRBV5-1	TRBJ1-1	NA	TGCGCCAGCAGCAAAGGATCGGGCGCCGGTACTGAAGCTTTCTTT	CASSKGSGAGTEAFF
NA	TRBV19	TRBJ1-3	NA	TGTGCCAGTAGTTGGGAAGTCTCTGGAAACACCATATATTTT	CASSWEVSGNTIYF
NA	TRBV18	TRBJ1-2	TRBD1	TGTGCCAGCTCCCTAGGACAGGGTCTCACTAACTATGGCTACACCTTC	CASSLGQGLTNYGYTF
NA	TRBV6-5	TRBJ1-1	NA	TGTGCCAGCAGTTACTCGATTTGGGTAGGGGATGAAGCTTTCTTT	CASSYSIWVGDEAFF
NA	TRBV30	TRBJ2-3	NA	TGTGCCTGGAGTTTGACTTTCTGGACAGATACGCAGTATTTT	CAWSLTFWTDTQYF
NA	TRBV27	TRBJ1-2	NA	TGTGCCAGCAGTGGAAAAGGGTTAAATAACTATGGCTACACCTTC	CASSGKGLNNYGYTF
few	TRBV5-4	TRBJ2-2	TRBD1	TGTGCCAGCAGCCCCCGGGACAGGGGCGGGAGAGGGGAGCTGTTTTTT	CASSPRDRGGRGELFF
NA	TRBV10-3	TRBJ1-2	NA	TGTGCCATCAGTGAGGCCCCCCCGAACACACATGGCTACACCTTC	CAISEAPPNTHGYTF